Described below is a single T cell receptor (beta chain) sequence and its context. Its antigen is not known. Nashville, Tennessee was home to all donors, who were Caucasian adults. Only in-frame clones appear in the TCRdb table, and some are missing; sequencing was by immunoSEQ multiplex PCR. This table has about 2 million clones, 85% to 95% appearing once. This entry is derived from a study of shared clonotypes between healthy human individuals. The V and J ends lost 1 base and 7 bases, in that order; junction bases with no gene match: 9. The CDR3 is 15 residues long. Germline CDR1 reads GTSNPN; CDR2 reads SVGIG (reference sequence). Study findings and constraints: Although depth was large, rarefaction showed that sequencing of the sorted subsets was incomplete. Naive subsets generally had larger estimated richness than memory subsets.

This receptor was taken from a man between 18 and 29 years old in good health. The rearrangement uses TRBV30 and TRBJ1-5; 8 nucleotides align to TRBD1. The sequenced sample was naive CD4+ T cells sorted from blood. Subset here: CD45RA+ positively selected. CDR3 DNA sequence: TGTGCCTGGAGTGCCGGGACAGGAGATCTCCAGCCCCAGCATTTT. Amino acid sequence: CAWSAGTGDLQPQHF.